The source of this T cell receptor beta chain is a study of monozygotic twins with inflammatory bowel disease. TCRdb processed the 5' RACE reads again and assigns one entry to each CDR3 protein, with no DNA. With around 230,000 distinct CDR3 sequences in the sample, the ten largest clones hold 1.5% to 2%. Germline loops: CDR1 SNHLY, CDR2 FYNNEI. The CDR3 spans 15 residues. The sample consisted of blood. The rearrangement uses TRBV2 and TRBJ1-5; TCRdb indicates TRBD1, and absent DNA this call remains unverified. The TCR was taken from a human donor with ulcerative colitis or Crohn's disease, or a healthy co-twin of an affected twin (not recorded which). The CDR3 here is CASSAAGASNQPQHF.